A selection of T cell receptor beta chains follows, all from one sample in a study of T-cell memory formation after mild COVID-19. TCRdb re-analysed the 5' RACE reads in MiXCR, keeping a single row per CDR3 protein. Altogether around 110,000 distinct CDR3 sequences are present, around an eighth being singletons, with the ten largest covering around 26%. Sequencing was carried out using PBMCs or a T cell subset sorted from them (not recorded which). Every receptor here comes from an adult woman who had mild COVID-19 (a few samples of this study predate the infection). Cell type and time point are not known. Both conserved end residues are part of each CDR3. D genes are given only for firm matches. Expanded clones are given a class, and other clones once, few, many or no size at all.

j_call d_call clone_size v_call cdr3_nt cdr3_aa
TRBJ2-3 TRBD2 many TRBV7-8 TGTGCCAGCAGCCCCGGACTAGCGGGAGGGCCAGATACGCAGTATTTT CASSPGLAGGPDTQYF
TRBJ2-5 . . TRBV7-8 TGTGCCAGCAGCGCCGGCGGTGGACTGTACCAAGAGACCCAGTACTTC CASSAGGGLYQETQYF
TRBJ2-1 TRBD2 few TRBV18 TGTGCCAGCTCACCTAGCGGGGTATACAATGAGCAGTTCTTC CASSPSGVYNEQFF
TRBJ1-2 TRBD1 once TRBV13 TGTGCCAGCAGCTATAGGACAGGGAGAGGCTACACCTTC CASSYRTGRGYTF
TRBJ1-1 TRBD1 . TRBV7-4 TGTGCCAGCAGCTTGCCTTTCAATCCGGGACAGTCCCCTCGGGTGTGGACTGAAGCTTTCTTT CASSLPFNPGQSPRVWTEAFF
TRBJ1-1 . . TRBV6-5 TGTGCCAGCAGGGCTATCGTCCACACTGAAGCTTTCTTT CASRAIVHTEAFF
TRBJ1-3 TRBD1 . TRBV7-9 TGTGCCAGCAGCGAGATTACTTCGGGACAGCCTAGCTCTGGAAACACCATATATTTT CASSEITSGQPSSGNTIYF
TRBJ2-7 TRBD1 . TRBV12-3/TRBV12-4 TGTGCCAGCAGTTTGTGGGACAGTTCGTCCTACGAGCAGTACTTC CASSLWDSSSYEQYF
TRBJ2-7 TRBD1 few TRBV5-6 TGTGCCAGCAGCCCACAGGGGGCATCCCACGAGCAGTACTTC CASSPQGASHEQYF
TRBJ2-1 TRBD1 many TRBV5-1 TGCGCCAGCAGCTTGACAGGGGGCGAATACAATGAGCAGTTCTTC CASSLTGGEYNEQFF
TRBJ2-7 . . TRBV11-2 TGTGCCAGCAGCTTGGGCGGGATGGCCTACGAGCAGTACTTC CASSLGGMAYEQYF
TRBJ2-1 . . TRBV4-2 TGTGCCAGCAGCCCGGGAGTACGTGAGCAGTTCTTC CASSPGVREQFF
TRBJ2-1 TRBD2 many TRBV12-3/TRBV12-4 TGTGCCAGCAGTTCGAGCCCCGTCCCTAGCGGGAGGGCCAATGAGCAGTTCTTC CASSSSPVPSGRANEQFF
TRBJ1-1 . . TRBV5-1 TGCGCCAGCAGCTTGGCCACTGGTATGACTGAAGCTTTCTTT CASSLATGMTEAFF
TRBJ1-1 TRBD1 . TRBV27 TGTGCCAGCAGGTTTTCGACAGGGTTGATCACTGAAGCTTTCTTT CASRFSTGLITEAFF
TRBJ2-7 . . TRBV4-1 TGCGCCAGCAGCCAAGGTCTGGAGTACGAGCAGTACTTC CASSQGLEYEQYF
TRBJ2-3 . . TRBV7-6 TGTGCCAGCAGACCTAGCGGCACAGATACGCAGTATTTT CASRPSGTDTQYF
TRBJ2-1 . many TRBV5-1 TGCGCCAGCAGCTATCGGTGGAATGAGCAGTTCTTC CASSYRWNEQFF
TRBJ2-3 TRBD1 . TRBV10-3 TGTGCCATCACCGGACAGGAGAGCACAGATACGCAGTATTTT CAITGQESTDTQYF
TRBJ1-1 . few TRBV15 TGTGCCACCAGCAGGGAATACAGGGAATCGAACACTGAAGCTTTCTTT CATSREYRESNTEAFF
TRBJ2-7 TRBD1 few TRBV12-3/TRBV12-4 TGTGCCAGCAGTTTTTCAGGGACAGGGGGCTACGAGCAGTACTTC CASSFSGTGGYEQYF
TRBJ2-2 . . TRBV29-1 TGCAGCGCCCCACAGGGCGGGGAGCTGTTTTTT CSAPQGGELFF
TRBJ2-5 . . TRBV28 TGTGCCAGCAGTTTGACAGGTGGGGGGGTAGAGACCCAGTACTTC CASSLTGGGVETQYF
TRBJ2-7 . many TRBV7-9 TGTGCCAGCAGCAGTGACAGACAGGCTTACTACGAGCAGTACTTC CASSSDRQAYYEQYF
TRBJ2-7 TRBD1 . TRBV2 TGTGCCAGCAGTGATCAGACAGGGTGGAATTACGAGCAGTACTTC CASSDQTGWNYEQYF
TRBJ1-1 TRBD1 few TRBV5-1 TGCGCCAGCAGCCTCGGGACAGGGGGAAGATGGACTGAAGCTTTCTTT CASSLGTGGRWTEAFF
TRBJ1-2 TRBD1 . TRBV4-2 TGTGCCAGCAGCCATCCAGGACAGGAGGGGGGCTACACCTTC CASSHPGQEGGYTF
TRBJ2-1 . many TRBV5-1 TGCGCCAGCAGCTTGGTGGCGGGGACCAGGGACAATGAGCAGTTCTTC CASSLVAGTRDNEQFF